These 3 T cell receptor beta chains were sequenced from one sample in a study of cytomegalovirus exposure and HLA in healthy donors. In the PCR, 60 Vbeta and 13 Jbeta primers were used. Clones were read by immunoSEQ multiplex PCR, and TCRdb kept only the in-frame ones, dropping some. Here the sample spans about 170,000 clones, over 60% being singletons. The material sequenced was PBMCs. The origin of the receptors is a girl under 18 in good health and CMV-seronegative.

The CDR3 DNA is TGTGCCAGCAGTCTCCTACTACAGGGAAATCAGCCCCAGCATTTT. This codes for CASSLLLQGNQPQHF. This chain connects TRBV2 to TRBJ1-5, with D possibly TRBD1 on 6 matching bases. The CDR3 sequence is 15 residues long. The V gene lost 5 bases and the J gene lost 4 bases, with 15 bases spanning the gap. The germline V gene encodes CDR1 SNHLY and CDR2 FYNNEI.

V is TRBV5-1 and J is TRBJ1-2, with TRBD1 as a possible D gene (5 bases). The CDR3 covers 14 residues. The germline V gene has CDR1 SGHRS and CDR2 YFSETQ. Trimming pared 0 bases from V and 5 bases from J, leaving 11 bases between. CDR3 region: CASSLEGISYGYTF. The CDR3 nucleotides are TGCGCCAGCAGCTTGGAGGGGATAAGTTATGGCTACACCTTC.

The V call is TRBV6-5, the J call TRBJ1-4; TRBD1 agrees at 8 bases. Germline assignment: CDR1 MNHEY and CDR2 SVGAGI. This CDR3 contains 14 residues. J gave up 7 bases and V 2 bases, and 3 bases lay outside the gene matches. CDR3 in amino acids: CASSYGQGSEKLFF. The DNA for the CDR3 is TGTGCCAGCAGTTACGGACAGGGTAGTGAAAAACTGTTTTTT.